The table lists the clone carrying this T cell receptor beta chain with a few counts. Its target is unknown. Compared with germline, one end of the junction differs, possibly owing to a read error. This sample is drawn from a study of identical twins. The CDR3 spans 13 residues. Germline-derived CDR1 and CDR2 are SGHRS and YFSETQ. Study-wide results and limits: Beta out-of-frame sequences showed weaker excess twin sharing. Out-of-frame alpha sequences common to twins exhibited a surplus of low generation probability.

After template switching added a universal primer site, the resulting cDNA carried unique molecular identifiers. Via MiXCR, TCRdb re-called the 5' RACE reads, giving one row per CDR3 protein. The sample includes 400,000 to 550,000 distinct CDR3 sequences, 14% of them seen just once. The sample also formed part of further work on yellow fever vaccine responses in identical twins. That paper adds: Reportedly, twins' vaccine T cell responses looked partly convergent and partly personalized.

The sequence was collected from a woman aged 18-29 years in good health. The V and J genes are TRBV5-1 and TRBJ1-3; D gene uncertain. What was sequenced was CD4+ T cells sorted from blood. The CDR3 coding sequence is TGCGCCAGCAGCTTGAGCTCTGGAAACACCACATATTTT. It yields the protein CASSLSSGNTTYF.